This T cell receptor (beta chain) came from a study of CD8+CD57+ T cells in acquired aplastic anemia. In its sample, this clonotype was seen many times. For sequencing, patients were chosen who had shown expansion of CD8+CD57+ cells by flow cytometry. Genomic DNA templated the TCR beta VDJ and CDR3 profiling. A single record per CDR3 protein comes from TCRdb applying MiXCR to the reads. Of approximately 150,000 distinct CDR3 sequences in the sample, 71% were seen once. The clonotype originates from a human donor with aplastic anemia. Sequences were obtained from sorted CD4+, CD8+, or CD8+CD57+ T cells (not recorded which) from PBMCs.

The CDR3 region is CASSYMGQLEAGYTF. Written as DNA, the CDR3 is TGTGCCAGCAGTTACATGGGACAGTTGGAGGCTGGCTACACCTTC. This rearrangement joins TRBV6-5 to TRBJ1-2, with 7 bases lining up with TRBD1. The length of the CDR3 is 15 residues. V trimming: 2 bases; J trimming: 7 bases; junction bases outside the gene matches: 10. CDR1 is MNHEY, CDR2 SVGAGI, per germline.